This T cell receptor (beta chain) was retrieved from a study of human T cells and chemical hapten exposure (dated by TCRdb to the early 2020s). With respect to the entire study: For sensitization, 2% DPC in acetone was applied to a 2 cm by 2 cm area of upper inner arm skin. Patients additionally received weekly therapeutic DPC doses to the scalp throughout the roughly 23-week study period. Patch tests used Finn chambers with 0.01% DPC on the upper back, scored after 6 days by International Contact Dermatitis Research Group standards. The mostly female patient cohort included alopecia areata with under or over 50% scalp involvement, alopecia totalis and alopecia universalis. Libraries were pooled for sequencing, and variation in per-sample TCR yields was attributed mainly to small differences in library volumes within the pool. In alopecia patients, the study followed how the peripheral blood TCR repertoire changed in vivo over primary and secondary sensitization to diphenylcyclopropenone (DPC), a hapten. Blood was sampled from patients pre-sensitization (week 0) and at 2, 6 and about 24 weeks after DPC sensitization. For TCR sequencing, blood came from 25 to 35 alopecia patients at anywhere from one to four time points (pre-sensitization, 2, 6 and 24 weeks). What the research found in general, with its limitations: Because all patients had alopecia, a presumed autoimmune disease, the immune response of the patients might differ from that of healthy individuals. DPC sensitization did not change how many TCRs were above 1 in 1000 frequency, and no evidence was found of alterations in global repertoire structure. Expanded TCRs formed significantly more large CDR3 similarity clusters than pre-sensitization or healthy control sets, consistent with antigen-driven responses. The number of PT1 expanded TCRs positively correlated with patch test score, significant at thresholds 8, 16 and 32 but not 4. After repeated subsampling, the strength of the expansion versus patch-test correlation and the threshold at which it became significant changed.

V loses 5 bases of germline sequence and J loses 7 bases, and the interval between the two ends is 23 bases. CDR1 and CDR2, looked up from the germline V gene (reference sequence), are MNHEY and SMNVEV. There are 16 amino acids in the CDR3, from cysteine to phenylalanine inclusive. Here the CDR3 DNA is all that survives: 48 bases in frame from base 1. This clonotype was recorded many times. Its antigen specificity is not known. Qualities for individual bases were not recorded, and no much larger clone is one base off. This specimen's time point label, interpreted: patch test 2, 6 weeks after DPC sensitization. Explained via the paper, the treatment or condition label denotes: therapeutic diphenylcyclopropenone sensitization with weekly scalp DPC. At each patch-test visit, blood was drawn before the patch test was applied. Patients were considered eligible if aged 18 to 70, diagnosed with alopecia and deemed suitable for DPC therapy, and patients were excluded if pregnant. Total RNA was extracted from unfractionated whole blood that had been collected in Tempus Blood RNA tubes.

Library method: RACE. The sequencer listed for this sample is NextSeq 500. Library preparation attached unique molecular identifiers to individual cDNA molecules for quantitative, reproducible TCR counting. For every blood RNA sample, sequencing covered both the TCR alpha and TCR beta chains. The published analysis was carried out like this. Samples had a median of roughly 91,000 TCRs, with a range from about 23,224 to 750,000. V, J and CDR3 annotation of the TCR reads was performed with the Decombinator software suite. For PS versus PT1 abundance plots, all samples were subsampled to the same number of TCRs (28,000). TCRs were defined as expanded if absent before sensitization and observed at least eight times at the 2-week time point. TCRdb reran the public reads through fastp at Q25 and MiXCR, keeping productive beta chains. Each record represents a unique CDR3 protein, reported with the most common genes and DNA among its rows. The V and J calls shown here were made by TCRdb, not taken from the authors' results. The sample table holds about 54,000 distinct CDR3 sequences, of which around 9.5% were seen once. The biggest ten clones account for 1.5% to 2% of the sample.

This TCR was sampled from a woman between 45 and 65 years old with alopecia areata. Some clones in this sample may be carry-over from other donors' samples. The chain is made from TRBV27 and TRBJ1-2; the D segment cannot be called with confidence. The material was whole blood, obtained in connection with sensitization to the hapten diphenylcyclopropenone (DPC). This receptor has the CDR3 CASSRLPPGKGRGYTF. DNA sequence: TGTGCCAGCAGTCGACTTCCACCGGGAAAAGGCCGTGGCTACACCTTC.